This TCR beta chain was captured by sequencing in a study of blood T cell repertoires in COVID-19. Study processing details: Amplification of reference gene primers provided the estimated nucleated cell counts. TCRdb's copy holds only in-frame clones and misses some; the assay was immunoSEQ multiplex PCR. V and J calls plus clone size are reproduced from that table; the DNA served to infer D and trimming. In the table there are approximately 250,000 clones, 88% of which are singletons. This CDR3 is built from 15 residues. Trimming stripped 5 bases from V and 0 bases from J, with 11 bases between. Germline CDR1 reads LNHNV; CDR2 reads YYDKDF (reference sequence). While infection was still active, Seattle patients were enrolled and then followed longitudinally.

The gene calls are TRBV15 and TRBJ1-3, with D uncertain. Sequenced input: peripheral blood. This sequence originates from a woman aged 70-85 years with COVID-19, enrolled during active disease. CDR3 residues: CATSPSPSSGNTIYF. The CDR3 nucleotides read TGTGCCACCAGCCCCAGCCCTAGCTCTGGAAACACCATATATTTT.